This T cell receptor (beta chain) was recorded in a study of blood T cells in healthy people across ages. The wider study: Template-switching capture recovered about one barcoded beta molecule per two T cells.

This clonotype was seen once. The antigen is unknown. In each sample, at least 6 million PBMCs were isolated. The germline V and J ends were trimmed by 4 bases and 4 bases, with 18 bases remaining between them. Germline-derived CDR1 and CDR2 are SGHDT and YYEEEE. The CDR3 is made up of 15 amino acids. A second PCR of roughly 7 to 11 cycles used a sample-barcoded 5' primer and a J-beta primer mix. Every molecule of cDNA carried a tag from a template-switch adaptor with 12 random nucleotides. TCRdb analysed the 5' RACE reads with MiXCR anew, one entry per CDR3 protein. This table holds fewer than 800,000 distinct CDR3 sequences, over 20% found once. Study-wide points: Age advanced and TCR beta diversity per million T cells fell, roughly linearly.

Sequencing was done on a sample of blood. The source is a man aged 65 to 85 in good health. The chain has TRBV5-6 and TRBJ2-7; D is uncertain. CDR3 residues: CASSLLGPHFYEQYF. The DNA for the CDR3 is TGTGCCAGCAGCCTCCTTGGGCCTCATTTTTACGAGCAGTACTTC.